This T cell receptor beta chain was identified during a study of cytomegalovirus exposure and HLA in healthy donors. General study findings and limits: In vitro experiments confirmed that three CMV-associated chains were specific for CMV antigens.

V was pared by 6 bases and J by 0 bases, with 11 bases between. The CDR3 is made up of 15 amino acids. Germline CDR1 SNHLY, CDR2 FYNNEI. A note on this clone: Its antigen remains unknown.

PCR amplification relied on 60 Vbeta primers (plus 13 Jbeta primers). Clones were read by immunoSEQ multiplex PCR, and TCRdb kept only the in-frame ones, dropping some. Here the sample spans roughly 59,000 clones, about 63% being singletons. V and J are TRBV2 and TRBJ1-4, with D possibly being TRBD1 (5 bases). This TCR derives from a middle-aged man in good health and CMV-seropositive. Source material: PBMCs. CDR3 sequence (DNA): TGTGCCAGCAGCTTGGGGGGGGCAACTAATGAAAAACTGTTTTTT. Translated: CASSLGGATNEKLFF.